This is a list of T cell receptor beta chains from one sample in a study of cytomegalovirus exposure and HLA in healthy donors. Some clones are missing from TCRdb's copy, which holds only in-frame ones; the method was immunoSEQ multiplex PCR. The sample yields roughly 170,000 clones, roughly three quarters seen once. Sequenced: PBMCs. These receptors all stem from a woman in her 50s in good health and CMV-seropositive. CDR3s include the opening cysteine and the closing phenylalanine or tryptophan. The order of the fields is V gene, CDR3 protein.

v_gene: TRBV7-3
CDR3aa: CASSPGGGYEQYF

v_gene: TRBV18
CDR3aa: CASSPPGQGILNTEAFF

v_gene: TRBV10-3
CDR3aa: CATAGQGMNTEAFF

v_gene: TRBV19
CDR3aa: CASSMRGLSNQPQHF

v_gene: TRBV6-5
CDR3aa: CASSGLPGRAYEQYF

v_gene: TRBV7-9
CDR3aa: CASSHSRGANEQFF

v_gene: TRBV5-1
CDR3aa: CASSFRDRGHEQYF

v_gene: TRBV7-3
CDR3aa: CASSPDTASYEQYF

v_gene: TRBV6-1
CDR3aa: CASSATTGVNTEAFF

v_gene: TRBV2
CDR3aa: CASSDIGQGARPHYYEQYF

v_gene: TRBV19
CDR3aa: CASTEDRVGGYTF

v_gene: TRBV6-1
CDR3aa: CASSDPQGGISPLHF

v_gene: TRBV7-9
CDR3aa: CASSLGTGYDTQYF

v_gene: TRBV11-2
CDR3aa: CASSLDPTVFEAFF

v_gene: TRBV7-3
CDR3aa: CASSRGGRTGELFF

v_gene: TRBV6-5
CDR3aa: CASSFGTDSYNEQFF

v_gene: TRBV5-6
CDR3aa: CASSFLGTGRNTQYF